The clone carrying this T cell receptor beta chain was counted a few times. Its target is unknown. The sample originates from a study of T cells in Graves' hyperthyroidism and ophthalmopathy. About the study: Peripheral blood was obtained at initial diagnosis, preceding any treatment. The study's findings and limits: Blood also held most thyroid clonotypes expanded beyond 0.001.

CDR3 length: 15 amino acids. V lost 4 bases and J 3 bases, leaving 18 bases between the germline ends. Germline loops: CDR1 SQVTM, CDR2 ANQGSEA. RNA transcripts provided the source from which TCR beta CDR3 regions were amplified. The HTBI primer set drove a first-round RT-PCR of the TCR CDR3. Each CDR3 protein gets one entry after TCRdb re-called the multiplex PCR reads with MiXCR. The sample shows around 800,000 distinct CDR3 sequences, around 38% of them seen only once. Diagnosis relied on clinical symptoms, serum thyroxine and TRAb, thyroid ultrasound and orbital computed tomography. PBMCs were collected from a roughly 9.7 ml volume of fresh peripheral blood.

The genes are TRBV29-1 and TRBJ1-1; D possibly corresponds to TRBD1 (5 bases). This receptor was taken from a man aged 18 to 30 with Graves' hyperthyroidism. Sequencing input: blood. The CDR3 DNA reads TGCAGCGTTGTATTTGGGGGTACTACGGACACTGAAGCTTTCTTT. Amino acids: CSVVFGGTTDTEAFF.